The 30 T cell receptor beta chains reported below all come from one sample, sequenced in a study of molecular identifiers for immune sequencing clone quantification (dated by TCRdb to the late 2010s). The library was produced with PCR. Instrument used: Illumina HiSeq 4000. TCRdb took the public reads, trimmed them with fastp at Q25, ran MiXCR for clone calling and kept in-frame beta chains. Each record represents a unique CDR3 protein, reported with the most common genes and DNA among its rows. Here the sample has 80,000 to 95,000 distinct CDR3 sequences; under 20% occur a single time. 0.85% of the sample is held by the ten biggest clonotypes. The sample comprised naive CD8+ T cells from blood, with Jurkat cell RNA spiked in. Reading the label with the study, this specimen's cell subset or site is: FACS-sorted CD8+CD4-CCR7+CD45RA+ naive T cells. Every receptor here comes from a human donor in good health. Some libraries in this study had Jurkat cell RNA spiked in.

This clonotype was seen many times. This sequence joins TRBV5-6 and TRBJ2-7, with TRBD2 as a possible D gene (6 bases). Between the trimmed V and J ends, which lost 0 bases and 3 bases, there was a span of 7 bases. The CDR3 sequence is 13 residues long. Per the germline V gene, CDR1 is SGHDT and CDR2 is YYEEEE. This chain's CDR3 is CASSLAEGYEQYF. Here the CDR3 DNA reads TGTGCCAGCAGCTTGGCGGAGGGCTACGAGCAGTACTTC.

In regard to this clonotype: Given a much more abundant clone one base away, this may be a read error. V is TRBV19 and J is TRBJ2-1; weak D call: TRBD2 (6 bases). The CDR3 covers 17 residues. The germline V gene encodes CDR1 LNHDA and CDR2 SQIVND (reference sequence). V was shortened by 2 bases and J by 3 bases, with 17 bases between the two germline ends. The DNA for the CDR3 is TGTGCCAGTAGTATAAGCCCACTTCCGGGAGACTACAATGAGCAGTTCTTC. Its protein product is CASSISPLPGDYNEQFF.

This clonotype was recorded many times. This chain connects TRBV11-2 to TRBJ1-1; weak D call: TRBD1 (5 bases). The germline V gene encodes CDR1 SGHAT and CDR2 FQNNGV. CDR3 length equals 13 residues. V lost 4 bases, J lost 4 bases, and 10 bases lay in between. CDR3 nucleotide sequence: TGTGCCAGCAGCTACGACGGGGGCACTGAAGCTTTCTTT. Its protein is CASSYDGGTEAFF.

This clonotype was counted ten times or more. The rearrangement uses TRBV30 and TRBJ2-7, with 9 bases fitting TRBD1. The CDR3 extends over 14 amino acids. V shed 7 bases and J 6 bases; nucleotides not matched to a gene: 13. CDR1 GTSNPN and CDR2 SVGIG come from the germline V gene (reference sequence). The CDR3 coding sequence is TGTGCCTTTGAGACGGGACAGGGAGCGGTCGAGCAGTACTTC. Residues: CAFETGQGAVEQYF.

This clonotype was detected many times. The chain couples TRBV6-5 to TRBJ2-3, with 10 bases aligning to TRBD1. This CDR3 region has 15 residues. V lost 7 bases and J lost 5; bases outside the gene matches: 9. The germline CDR1 and CDR2 sequences are MNHEY and SVGAGI. The CDR3 region is CASTPGTGELDTQYF. CDR3 DNA sequence: TGTGCCAGCACTCCCGGGACAGGGGAATTAGATACGCAGTATTTT.

This clonotype has a count of ten or more. The gene calls are TRBV4-3 and TRBJ2-7; D gene ambiguous. CDR1 is LGHNA, CDR2 YSLEER, per germline. Trimming pared 0 bases from V and 3 bases from J, leaving 6 bases between. The CDR3 length is 13 residues. This CDR3 reads CASSQDRSYEQYF. The CDR3 coding sequence is TGCGCCAGCAGCCAAGATAGAAGCTACGAGCAGTACTTC.

The chain recombines TRBV10-3 with TRBJ1-5, with 7 bases matching TRBD1. The J call could be wrong; TRBJ2-3 is a better fit for the DNA end. The CDR3 spans 15 residues. The germline CDR1 and CDR2 sequences are ENHRY and SYGVKD. Here the CDR3 reads CAISRGDSEDQPQYF. The CDR3 DNA is TGTGCCATCAGTCGAGGGGACAGCGAGGATCAGCCCCAGTATTTT.

At least ten counts were recorded for this clonotype. The chain couples TRBV7-2 to TRBJ2-7, with TRBD1 identical over 12 bases. The V gene end was trimmed by 1 base and the J gene end by 5 bases; junction bases not matched to a gene: 6. CDR3 size: 16 residues. Looked up from germline, CDR1 is SGHTA and CDR2 is FQGNSA. CDR3 DNA sequence: TGTGCCAGCAGCTTAGGGCCGGGACAGGGGGCCGACGAGCAGTACTTC. Translation gives CASSLGPGQGADEQYF.

This clonotype was seen at least ten times. The chain joins TRBV14 to TRBJ2-3; possibly TRBD2 for D (6 bases). The germline V and J ends were trimmed by 4 bases and 2 bases, with 13 bases remaining between them. Germline CDR1 is SGHDN and CDR2 is FVKESK. This CDR3 has 15 amino acids. The CDR3 DNA is TGTGCCAGCAGCCCCAATAGCGGCAACACAGATACGCAGTATTTT. Translated: CASSPNSGNTDTQYF.

This clonotype has at least ten counts. The rearrangement links TRBV7-2 to TRBJ2-1; D remains ambiguous. The CDR3 spans 15 residues. Trimming cost V 4 bases and J 8 bases, with 18 bases left between them. Germline CDR1 and CDR2: SGHTA and FQGNSA. The CDR3 loop reads CASSSKVGPWDEQFF. DNA for the CDR3: TGTGCCAGCAGCTCTAAGGTAGGGCCTTGGGATGAGCAGTTCTTC.

Worth noting for this clonotype: A read error is possible here, since a much larger clone lies one base away. This chain joins TRBV5-1 and TRBJ1-6; perhaps TRBD1 as D (6 bases). Per germline, CDR1 SGHRS and CDR2 YFSETQ. V dropped 0 bases and J dropped 9 bases, with 16 bases sitting between them. This CDR3 spans 16 amino acids. The DNA for the CDR3 is TGCGCCAGCAGCTTGGGTTGGGCAGGGGAACTTTCACCCCTCCACTTT. Translated, it gives CASSLGWAGELSPLHF.

This clonotype has a count of ten or more. This rearrangement joins TRBV6-6 to TRBJ1-5; no firm D call. The CDR3 is 13 amino acids. The germline V and J ends were trimmed by 7 bases and 4 bases, with 11 bases remaining between them. Germline V gives CDR1 MNHNY, CDR2 SVGAGI (reference sequence). CDR3 in amino acids: CASKAGSNQPQHF. The CDR3 nucleotides are TGTGCCAGCAAGGCGGGGAGTAATCAGCCCCAGCATTTT.

The table lists this clonotype with many counts. The chain carries TRBV4-3 and TRBJ2-7; no clear D. Germline V gene sequence: CDR1 LGHNA, CDR2 YSLEER. The CDR3 spans 13 residues. V was pared by 0 bases and J by 3 bases, with 6 bases between. CDR3 loop: CASSQDENYEQYF. The CDR3 coding sequence is TGCGCCAGCAGCCAAGATGAGAACTACGAGCAGTACTTC.

This clonotype was observed many times. The rearrangement joins TRBV12-3 or TRBV12-4 to TRBJ2-5, with TRBD2 as a possible D gene (6 bases). V lost 6 bases to trimming and J lost 5 bases, with 16 bases between them. The CDR3 is made up of 14 amino acids. In DNA, the CDR3 is TGTGCCAGCAGCCTCCCCGTGGGAGGTGAGACCCAGTACTTC. Protein sequence: CASSLPVGGETQYF.

There are a few counts of this clonotype. V usage is TRBV27 and J usage is TRBJ1-5; D is uncertain. CDR1 is MNHEY, CDR2 SMNVEV, per germline (reference sequence). Trimming cost V 3 bases and J 4 bases, with 4 bases left between them. This CDR3 is built from 12 residues. CDR3 in DNA: TGTGCCAGCAGTTTCCAAAATCAGCCCCAGCATTTT. Translation gives CASSFQNQPQHF.

This clonotype was seen repeatedly, ten times or more. The chain couples TRBV12-5 to TRBJ1-1; no firm D call. Germline CDR1 reads LGHNT; CDR2 reads FRNRAP. This CDR3 has 14 amino acids. Trimming removed 7 bases from V and 0 bases from J, with 12 bases in between. The CDR3 sequence is CASAEGPLNTEAFF. CDR3 in DNA: TGTGCTAGTGCCGAAGGGCCTTTGAACACTGAAGCTTTCTTT.

This clonotype was picked up many times. The chain joins TRBV6-5 to TRBJ2-7; the D gene is possibly TRBD1 (7 bases). Germline values: CDR1 MNHEY, CDR2 SVGAGI. V shed 6 bases and J shed 6 bases, with 24 bases lying between them. CDR3 length equals 16 residues. The CDR3, as DNA: TGTGCCAGCAGCGCCGACCTGGGGCAGGGGGAGGCCGAGCAGTACTTC. Translation gives CASSADLGQGEAEQYF.

There are a few counts of this clonotype. CDR3 DNA sequence: TGCAGTGCTATAGGCTCGGAGGGGGCGGGAGAGCAGTACTTC. Translation gives CSAIGSEGAGEQYF. The chain carries TRBV20-1 and TRBJ2-7, with TRBD1 as a possible D gene (7 bases). CDR1 is DFQATT and CDR2 is SNEGSKA in the germline V gene (reference sequence). This CDR3 is 14 amino acids long. With 4 bases removed from V and 7 bases from J, the gap between germline ends came to 20 bases.

This clonotype was found many times. The V call is TRBV6-6, the J call TRBJ1-1; D uncertain. V shed 0 bases and J shed 0 bases, with 11 bases lying between them. The germline V gene encodes CDR1 MNHNY and CDR2 SVGAGI (reference sequence). This CDR3 comprises 16 residues. CDR3 bases: TGTGCCAGCAGTTACTCCCGGGAGATCATGAACACTGAAGCTTTCTTT. It codes for CASSYSREIMNTEAFF.

There are many counts of this clonotype. The V call is TRBV4-3, the J call TRBJ1-1; D is undetermined. This CDR3 region has 13 residues. Germline V gene data show CDR1 as LGHNA and CDR2 as YSLEER. The V and J ends lost 4 bases and 0 bases respectively, with 6 bases between them. The CDR3 protein is CASSRLLNTEAFF. The CDR3 nucleotides read TGCGCCAGCAGCCGCCTGCTGAACACTGAAGCTTTCTTT.

This clonotype was picked up many times. This chain joins TRBV12-3 or TRBV12-4 and TRBJ2-7; the D is unclear. V dropped 3 bases and J dropped 0 bases, with 6 bases sitting between them. This CDR3 is built from 13 residues. CDR3 residues: CASSFASSYEQYF. The CDR3 coding sequence is TGTGCCAGCAGTTTCGCTAGCTCCTACGAGCAGTACTTC.

Comment on this clonotype: A clone one base away is much larger, so this may be a read error. The V gene is TRBV24-1, the J gene TRBJ2-1; TRBD2 aligns across 12 bases. Germline CDR1 KGHDR, CDR2 SFDVKD. Trimming took 0 bases from V and 12 from J; bases not matched to a gene: 14. This CDR3 is built from 18 residues. The DNA of the CDR3 is TGTGCCACCAGTGATTTGGGGGAATCTAGCGGGAGGGTTTATGTGCAGTTCTTC. It specifies CATSDLGESSGRVYVQFF.

This clonotype was seen repeatedly, ten times or more. The rearrangement joins TRBV7-9 to TRBJ2-3; D unresolved. The CDR3 extends over 14 amino acids. V lost 4 bases to trimming and J lost 7 bases, with 15 bases between them. Germline V gene sequence: CDR1 SEHNR, CDR2 FQNEAQ (reference sequence). The CDR3 DNA is TGTGCCAGCAGCTACTTAGTACGTGAGAATACGCAGTATTTT. It encodes CASSYLVRENTQYF.

The chain uses TRBV23-1 and TRBJ1-4, with 9 bases aligning to TRBD1. TRBV23-1 is treated as an ORF (open reading frame) with a function not yet certain. CDR3 length: 17 residues. The V and J ends lost 5 bases and 1 base, in that order; junction bases with no gene match: 8. The CDR3, as DNA: TGCGCCAGCAGTAAGGGGAAGACAGGGGGAACTAATGAAAAACTGTTTTTT. Amino acids: CASSKGKTGGTNEKLFF.

At least ten counts were recorded for this clonotype. V usage is TRBV29-1 and J usage is TRBJ2-7; possible D gene TRBD2, 5 bases. The germline CDR1 and CDR2 sequences are SQVTM and ANQGSEA. This CDR3 is built from 14 residues. The V end lost 6 bases, the J end lost 0 bases, and 15 bases lay between the germline ends. CDR3: CSVLEERSSYEQYF. The CDR3 nucleotides are TGCAGCGTGCTGGAGGAGCGAAGCTCCTACGAGCAGTACTTC.

This clonotype was seen ten or more times. The rearrangement joins TRBV12-3 or TRBV12-4 to TRBJ2-2; D may be TRBD2 (6 bases). V was clipped by 3 bases and J by 2 bases, with 16 bases between them. The CDR3 is 17 residues long. The DNA for the CDR3 is TGTGCCAGCAGTTTCAGCCTAGCGTGGGAAAACACCGGGGAGCTGTTTTTT. Its protein product is CASSFSLAWENTGELFF.

This chain uses TRBV29-1 with TRBJ2-1, with TRBD1 matching over 10 bases. CDR3 length: 15 amino acids. Trimming at V came to 6 bases and at J to 3 bases, leaving 8 bases not matched to a gene. Germline V gives CDR1 SQVTM, CDR2 ANQGSEA. The CDR3 coding sequence is TGCAGCGTGGGGACAGGGGAACCCCACTACAATGAGCAGTTCTTC. Amino acids: CSVGTGEPHYNEQFF.

The sample holds many counts of this clonotype. The V and J genes are TRBV2 and TRBJ2-3; D may be TRBD2 (6 bases). The CDR3 has 15 amino acids. The V gene lost 8 bases and the J gene lost 4 bases, with 19 bases spanning the gap. CDR1 and CDR2 (germline): SNHLY, FYNNEI. CDR3 coding DNA: TGTGCCAGCCCGGGACTCCTCAATTGGGCAGATACGCAGTATTTT. It encodes CASPGLLNWADTQYF.

The chain couples TRBV9 to TRBJ1-2; 7 bases map to TRBD1. Looked up from germline, CDR1 is SGDLS and CDR2 is YYNGEE. This CDR3 contains 15 residues. The V segment lost 0 bases and the J segment 8 bases; nucleotides outside the gene matches: 10. In DNA form, the CDR3 reads TGTGCCAGCAGCGTAGAGTGGGTAGGGGGCGAAGGCTACACCTTC. Amino acids: CASSVEWVGGEGYTF.

This clonotype showed up many times. This sequence joins TRBV9 and TRBJ1-6, with D perhaps TRBD1 (5 bases). The CDR3 is 16 amino acids. The V gene lost 3 bases and the J gene lost 10 bases, with 20 bases spanning the gap. Germline-derived CDR1 and CDR2 are SGDLS and YYNGEE. In DNA, the CDR3 is TGTGCCAGCAGCGCCAACCCGGGGGAAGACAGATCACCCCTCCACTTT. The encoded protein is CASSANPGEDRSPLHF. Full variable domain (rest looked up from reference TRBV9 and TRBJ1-6): DSGVTQTPKHLITATGQRVTLRCSPRSGDLSVYWYQQSLDQGLQFLIQYYNGEERAKGNILERFSAQQFPDLHSELNLSSLELGDSALYFCASSANPGEDRSPLHFGNGTRLTVT.